This TCR beta chain was identified during a study of identical twins. In its sample, this clonotype was seen many times. TCRdb processed the 5' RACE reads anew with MiXCR; each CDR3 protein has one entry. The sample has fewer than 800,000 distinct CDR3 sequences; around 7.4% are singletons. The CDR3 runs 16 residues. Germline V gene data show CDR1 as SGDLS and CDR2 as YYNGEE. Trimming at V came to 4 bases and at J to 6 bases, leaving 12 bases not matched to a gene. The same data also went into a second study, on yellow fever vaccine responses in identical twins.

The receptor comes from a woman aged 18-35 years in good health. Sequencing was performed on PBMCs. This sequence joins TRBV9 and TRBJ2-1, with 8 positions matching TRBD2. The CDR3 bases are TGTGCCAGCAGCCCGAGACGACTCGGGACTAGCAATGAGCAGTTCTTC. Amino acid sequence: CASSPRRLGTSNEQFF. The entire variable domain, with the rest obtained from reference TRBV9 and TRBJ2-1, is as follows: DSGVTQTPKHLITATGQRVTLRCSPRSGDLSVYWYQQSLDQGLQFLIQYYNGEERAKGNILERFSAQQFPDLHSELNLSSLELGDSALYFCASSPRRLGTSNEQFFGPGTRLTVL.